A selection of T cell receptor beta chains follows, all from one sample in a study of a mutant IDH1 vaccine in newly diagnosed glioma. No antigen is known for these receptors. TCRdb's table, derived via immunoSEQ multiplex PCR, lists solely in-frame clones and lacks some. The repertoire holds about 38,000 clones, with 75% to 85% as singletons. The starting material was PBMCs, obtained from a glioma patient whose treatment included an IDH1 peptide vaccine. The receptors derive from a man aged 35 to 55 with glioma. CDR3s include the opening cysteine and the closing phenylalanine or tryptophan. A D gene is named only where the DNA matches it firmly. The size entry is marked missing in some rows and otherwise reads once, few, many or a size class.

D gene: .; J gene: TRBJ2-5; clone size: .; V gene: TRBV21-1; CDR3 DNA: TGTGCCAGCAGCACCAGGGGGCTGCGTTTAGAGACCCAGTACTTC; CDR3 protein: CASSTRGLRLETQYF
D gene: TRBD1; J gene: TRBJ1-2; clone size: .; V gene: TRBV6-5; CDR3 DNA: TGTGCCAGCAGTTACTCCTCAGGGGGGCGCGGCTATGGCTACACCTTC; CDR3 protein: CASSYSSGGRGYGYTF
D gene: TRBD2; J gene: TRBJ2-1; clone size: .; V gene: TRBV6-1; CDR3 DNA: TGTGCCAGCAGTGAACTAGCGGGGGGCTACAATGAGCAGTTCTTC; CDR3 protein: CASSELAGGYNEQFF
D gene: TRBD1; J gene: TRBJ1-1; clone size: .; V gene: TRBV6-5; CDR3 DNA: TGTGCCGGACGAAGGGGGCCCCTCACTGAAGCTTTCTTT; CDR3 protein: CAGRRGPLTEAFF
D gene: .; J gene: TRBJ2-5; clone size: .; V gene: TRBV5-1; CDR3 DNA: TGCGCCAGCAGCTTGGGGCCGGTCCAAGAGACCCAGTACTTC; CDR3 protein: CASSLGPVQETQYF
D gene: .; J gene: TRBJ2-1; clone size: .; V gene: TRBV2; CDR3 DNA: TGTGCCAGCAGTCAAACAGGGCGGCGAGGGAATGAGCAGTTCTTC; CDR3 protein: CASSQTGRRGNEQFF
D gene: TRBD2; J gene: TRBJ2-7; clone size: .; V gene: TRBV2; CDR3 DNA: TGTGCCAGCGAGAAAAGGGGACTATCCTACGAGCAGTACTTC; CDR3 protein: CASEKRGLSYEQYF
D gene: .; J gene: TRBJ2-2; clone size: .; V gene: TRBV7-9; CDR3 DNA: TGTGCCAGCAGCTTATTATCAGGGAGGACCGGGGAGCTGTTTTTT; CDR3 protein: CASSLLSGRTGELFF
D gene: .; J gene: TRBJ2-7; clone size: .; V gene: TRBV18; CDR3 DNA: TGTGCCAGCTCGCAGGGACCCTACGAGCAGTACTTC; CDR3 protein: CASSQGPYEQYF
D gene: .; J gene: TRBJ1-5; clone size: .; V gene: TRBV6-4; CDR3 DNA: TGTGCCAGCAGTGCATCAGGACTTAGCAATCAGCCCCAGCATTTT; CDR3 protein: CASSASGLSNQPQHF
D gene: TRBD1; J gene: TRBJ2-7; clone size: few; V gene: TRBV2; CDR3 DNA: TGTGCCAGCAGTCGGGACAGGGGGCCGGACGAGCAGTACTTC; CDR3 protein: CASSRDRGPDEQYF
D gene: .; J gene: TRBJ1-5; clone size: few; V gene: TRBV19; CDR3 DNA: TGTGCCAGTAGTAATATAAGGGAAGGTCAGCCCCAGCATTTT; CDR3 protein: CASSNIREGQPQHF
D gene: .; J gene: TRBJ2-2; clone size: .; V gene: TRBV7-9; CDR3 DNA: TGTGCCAGCAGCTTAGTGGGGGGGCTCGTCACCGGGGAGCTGTTTTTT; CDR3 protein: CASSLVGGLVTGELFF
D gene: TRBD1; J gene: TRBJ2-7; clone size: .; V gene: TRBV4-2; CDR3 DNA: TGTGCCAGCAGCCAAGCGGCCACAGGGGGAGCCTACGAGCAGTACTTC; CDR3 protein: CASSQAATGGAYEQYF
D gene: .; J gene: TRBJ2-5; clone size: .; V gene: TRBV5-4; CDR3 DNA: TGTGCCAGCAGCCCCCGGACTGGACAAGAGACCCAGTACTTC; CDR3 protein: CASSPRTGQETQYF
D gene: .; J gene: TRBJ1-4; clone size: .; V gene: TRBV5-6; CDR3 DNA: TGTGCCAGCAGCCTCGGGCAGGGGAAGGGACTGTTTTTT; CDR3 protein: CASSLGQGKGLFF
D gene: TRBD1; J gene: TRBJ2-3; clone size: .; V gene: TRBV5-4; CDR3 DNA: TGTGCCAGCAGCATCCGGGACAGACCCACAGATACGCAGTATTTT; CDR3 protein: CASSIRDRPTDTQYF
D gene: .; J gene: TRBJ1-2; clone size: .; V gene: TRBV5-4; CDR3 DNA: TGTGCCAGCAGCTTTGGCCACACAGGGAACTATGGCTACACCTTC; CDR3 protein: CASSFGHTGNYGYTF
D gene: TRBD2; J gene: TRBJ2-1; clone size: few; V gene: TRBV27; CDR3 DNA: TGTGCCAGCAGTCCCCATTATAGCGGGAGCTCCTACAATGAGCAGTTCTTC; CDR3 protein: CASSPHYSGSSYNEQFF
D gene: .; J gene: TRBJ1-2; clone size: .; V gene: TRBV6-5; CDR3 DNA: TGTGCCAGCAGTTACTCGTTTATGGGTAGCTACACCTTC; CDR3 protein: CASSYSFMGSYTF
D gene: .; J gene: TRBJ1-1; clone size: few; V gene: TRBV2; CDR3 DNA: TGTGCCACCAGCCTGGGGGGGTTCACTGAAGCTTTCTTT; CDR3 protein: CATSLGGFTEAFF
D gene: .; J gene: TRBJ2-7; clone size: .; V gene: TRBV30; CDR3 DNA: TGTGCCTGGAGGTCCACAGTGCTCTACGAGCAGTACTTC; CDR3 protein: CAWRSTVLYEQYF
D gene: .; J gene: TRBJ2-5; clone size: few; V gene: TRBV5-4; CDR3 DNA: TGTGCCAGCAGCTTGGATCGCAAAGAGACCCAGTACTTC; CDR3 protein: CASSLDRKETQYF
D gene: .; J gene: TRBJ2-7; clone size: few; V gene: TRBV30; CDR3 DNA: TGTGCCTGGAGTGTAAGGGGTTACGAGCAGTACTTC; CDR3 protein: CAWSVRGYEQYF
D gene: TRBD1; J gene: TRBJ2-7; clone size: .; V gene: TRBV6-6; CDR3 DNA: TGTGCCAGCCGAGCCGGACAGGGGTACGAGCAGTACTTC; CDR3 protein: CASRAGQGYEQYF
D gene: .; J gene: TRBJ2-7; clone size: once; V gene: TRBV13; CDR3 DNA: TGTGCCAGCAGCACCTCTGCCGCGCCGTGGGAGCAGTACTTC; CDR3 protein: CASSTSAAPWEQYF
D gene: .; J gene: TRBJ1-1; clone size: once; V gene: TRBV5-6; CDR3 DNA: TGTGCCAGCAGCTCGGCCTGGGGGGGCACTGAAGCTTTCTTT; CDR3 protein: CASSSAWGGTEAFF
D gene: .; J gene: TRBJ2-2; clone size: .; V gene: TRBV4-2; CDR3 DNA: TGTGCCAGCAGCCTCTGGGAGGGGGGCCGACGGGAGCTGTTTTTT; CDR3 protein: CASSLWEGGRRELFF
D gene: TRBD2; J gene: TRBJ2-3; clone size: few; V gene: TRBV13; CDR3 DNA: TGTGCCAGCAGCTGGGAGCGGGGGGGCCATTCAGATACGCAGTATTTT; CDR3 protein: CASSWERGGHSDTQYF